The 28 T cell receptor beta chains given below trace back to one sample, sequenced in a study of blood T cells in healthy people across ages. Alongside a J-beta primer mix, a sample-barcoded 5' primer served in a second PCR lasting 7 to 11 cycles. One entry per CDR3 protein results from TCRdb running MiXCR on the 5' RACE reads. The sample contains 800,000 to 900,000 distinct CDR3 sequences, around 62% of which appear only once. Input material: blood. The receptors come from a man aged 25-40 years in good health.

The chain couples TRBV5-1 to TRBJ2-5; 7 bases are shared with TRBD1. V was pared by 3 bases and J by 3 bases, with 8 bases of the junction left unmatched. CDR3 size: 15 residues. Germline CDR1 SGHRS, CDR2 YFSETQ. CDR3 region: CASSSPDRTEETQYF. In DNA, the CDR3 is TGCGCCAGCAGCTCCCCGGACAGGACGGAAGAGACCCAGTACTTC.

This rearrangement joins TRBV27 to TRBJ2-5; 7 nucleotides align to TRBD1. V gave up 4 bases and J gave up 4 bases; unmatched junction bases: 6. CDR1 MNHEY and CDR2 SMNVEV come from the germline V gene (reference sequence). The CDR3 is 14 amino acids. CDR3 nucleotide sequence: TGTGCCAGCAGTTCCCCCGGACAGGTAGAGACCCAGTACTTC. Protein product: CASSSPGQVETQYF.

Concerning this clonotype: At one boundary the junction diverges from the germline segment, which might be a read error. The CDR3 DNA follows: TGCAGCGTGGAAGGGACTAGCGGCTACCAAGAGACCCAGTACTTC. It translates to CSVEGTSGYQETQYF. This sequence joins TRBV29-1 and TRBJ2-5; TRBD2 matches at 11 bases. CDR1 SQVTM and CDR2 ANQGSEA come from the germline V gene. The CDR3 sequence is 15 residues long.

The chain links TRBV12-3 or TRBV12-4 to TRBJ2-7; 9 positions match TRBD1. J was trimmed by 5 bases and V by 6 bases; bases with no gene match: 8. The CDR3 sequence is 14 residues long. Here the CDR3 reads CASRFGTGYNEQYF. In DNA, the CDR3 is TGTGCCAGCAGATTTGGGACAGGGTACAACGAGCAGTACTTC.

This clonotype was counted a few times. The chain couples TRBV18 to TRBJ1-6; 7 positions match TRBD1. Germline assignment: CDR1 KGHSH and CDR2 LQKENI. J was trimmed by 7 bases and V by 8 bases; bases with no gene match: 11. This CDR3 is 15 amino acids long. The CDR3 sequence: CASTEGAQGNSPLHF. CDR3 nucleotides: TGTGCCAGCACCGAGGGGGCTCAAGGGAATTCACCCCTCCACTTT.

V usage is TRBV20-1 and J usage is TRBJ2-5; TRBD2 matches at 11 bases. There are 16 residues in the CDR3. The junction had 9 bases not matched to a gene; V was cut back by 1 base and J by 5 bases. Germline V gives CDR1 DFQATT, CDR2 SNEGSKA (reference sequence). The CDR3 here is CSARAIAGGPAETQYF. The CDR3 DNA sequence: TGCAGTGCTAGAGCTATAGCGGGGGGGCCCGCGGAGACCCAGTACTTC.

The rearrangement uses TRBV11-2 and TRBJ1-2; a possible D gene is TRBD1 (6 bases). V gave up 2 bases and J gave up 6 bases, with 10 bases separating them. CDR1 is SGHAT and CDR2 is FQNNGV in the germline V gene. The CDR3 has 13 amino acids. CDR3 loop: CASSLTGSDGYTF. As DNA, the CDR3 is TGTGCCAGCAGCTTAACAGGGTCGGATGGCTACACCTTC.

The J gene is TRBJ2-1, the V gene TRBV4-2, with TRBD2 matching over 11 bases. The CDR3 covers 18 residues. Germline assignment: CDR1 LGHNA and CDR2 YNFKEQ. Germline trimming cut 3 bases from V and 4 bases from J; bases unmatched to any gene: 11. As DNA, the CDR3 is TGTGCCAGCAGCCACGGGGCCCGAGGGACTAGCGGTTACAATGAGCAGTTCTTC. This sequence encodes CASSHGARGTSGYNEQFF.

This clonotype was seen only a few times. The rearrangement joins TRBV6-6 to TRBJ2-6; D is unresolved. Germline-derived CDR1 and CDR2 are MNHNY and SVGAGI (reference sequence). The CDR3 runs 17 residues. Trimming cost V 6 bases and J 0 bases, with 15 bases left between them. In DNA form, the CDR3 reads TGTGCCAGCAGGGACGGCCCGGACCTCTCTGGGGCCAACGTCCTGACTTTC. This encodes CASRDGPDLSGANVLTF.

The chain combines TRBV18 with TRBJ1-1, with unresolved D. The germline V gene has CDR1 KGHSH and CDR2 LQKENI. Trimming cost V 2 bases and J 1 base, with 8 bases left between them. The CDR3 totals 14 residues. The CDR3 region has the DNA TGTGCCAGCTCACCAGATATGGGGAACACTGAAGCTTTCTTT. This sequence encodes CASSPDMGNTEAFF.

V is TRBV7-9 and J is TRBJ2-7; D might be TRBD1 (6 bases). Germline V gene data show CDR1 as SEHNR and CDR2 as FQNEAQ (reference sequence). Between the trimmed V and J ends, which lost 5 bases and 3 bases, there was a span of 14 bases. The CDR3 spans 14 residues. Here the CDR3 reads CASSPLGALYEQYF. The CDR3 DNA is TGTGCCAGCAGCCCCCTGGGGGCTCTCTACGAGCAGTACTTC. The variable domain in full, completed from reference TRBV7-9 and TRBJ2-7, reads DTGVSQNPRHKITKRGQNVTFRCDPISEHNRLYWYRQTLGQGPEFLTYFQNEAQLEKSRLLSDRFSAERPKGSFSTLEIQRTEQGDSAMYLCASSPLGALYEQYFGPGTRLTVT.

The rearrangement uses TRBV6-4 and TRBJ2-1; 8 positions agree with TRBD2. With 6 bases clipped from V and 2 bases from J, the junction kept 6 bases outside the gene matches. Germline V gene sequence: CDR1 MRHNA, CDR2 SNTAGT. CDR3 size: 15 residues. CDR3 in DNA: TGTGCCAGCAGAGCCGGGACTAGAACCTACAATGAGCAGTTCTTC. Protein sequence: CASRAGTRTYNEQFF.

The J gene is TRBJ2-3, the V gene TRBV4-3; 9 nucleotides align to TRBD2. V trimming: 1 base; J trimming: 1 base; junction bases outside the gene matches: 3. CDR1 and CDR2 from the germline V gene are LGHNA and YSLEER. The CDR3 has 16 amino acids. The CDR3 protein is CASSQGASGGTDTQYF. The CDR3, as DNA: TGCGCCAGCAGCCAAGGTGCTAGCGGGGGCACAGATACGCAGTATTTT.

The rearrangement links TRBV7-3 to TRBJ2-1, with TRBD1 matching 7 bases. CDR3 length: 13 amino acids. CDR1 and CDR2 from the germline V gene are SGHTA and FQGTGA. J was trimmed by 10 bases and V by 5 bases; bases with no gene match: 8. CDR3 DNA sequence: TGTGCCAGCAGCCGAGGGACAGAAGCGGAGCAGTTCTTC. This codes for CASSRGTEAEQFF.

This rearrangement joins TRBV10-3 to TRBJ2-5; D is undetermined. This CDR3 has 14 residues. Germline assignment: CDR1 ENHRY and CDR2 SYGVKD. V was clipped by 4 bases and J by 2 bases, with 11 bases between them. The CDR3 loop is CAISGQVGQETQYF. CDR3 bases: TGTGCCATCAGTGGGCAGGTGGGACAAGAGACCCAGTACTTC.

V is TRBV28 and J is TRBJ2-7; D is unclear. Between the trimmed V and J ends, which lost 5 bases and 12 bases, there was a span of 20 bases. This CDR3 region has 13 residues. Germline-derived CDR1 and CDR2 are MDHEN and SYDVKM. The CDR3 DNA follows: TGTGCCAGCAGTGCAGGAAACCCCCAAGTTTCGTACTTC. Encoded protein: CASSAGNPQVSYF.

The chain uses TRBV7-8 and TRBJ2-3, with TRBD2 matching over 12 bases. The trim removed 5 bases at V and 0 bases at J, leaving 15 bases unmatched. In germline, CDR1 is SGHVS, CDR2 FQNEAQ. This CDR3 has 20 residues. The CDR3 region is CASSMMRLAGVPYSTDTQYF. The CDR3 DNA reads TGTGCCAGCAGCATGATGAGACTAGCGGGGGTTCCCTATAGCACAGATACGCAGTATTTT.

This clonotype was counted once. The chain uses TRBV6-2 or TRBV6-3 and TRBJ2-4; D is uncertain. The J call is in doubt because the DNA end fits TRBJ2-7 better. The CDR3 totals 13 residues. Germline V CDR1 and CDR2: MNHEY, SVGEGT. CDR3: CASSYFGNYEQYF. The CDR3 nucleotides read TGTGCCAGCAGTTACTTCGGCAACTACGAGCAGTACTTC.

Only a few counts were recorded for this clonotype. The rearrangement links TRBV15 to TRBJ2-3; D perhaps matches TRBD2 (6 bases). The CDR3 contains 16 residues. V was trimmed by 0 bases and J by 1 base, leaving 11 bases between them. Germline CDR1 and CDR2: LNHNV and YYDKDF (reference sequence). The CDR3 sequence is CATSRDRSGGTDTQYF. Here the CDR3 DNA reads TGTGCCACCAGCAGAGATAGATCGGGGGGCACAGATACGCAGTATTTT.

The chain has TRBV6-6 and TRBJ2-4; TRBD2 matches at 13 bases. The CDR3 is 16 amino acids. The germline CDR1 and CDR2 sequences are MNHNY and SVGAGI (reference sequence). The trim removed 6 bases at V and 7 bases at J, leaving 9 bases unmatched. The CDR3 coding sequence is TGTGCCAGCAGAAGAACTAGCGGGGGGGCCGAGAACATTCAGTACTTC. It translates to CASRRTSGGAENIQYF.

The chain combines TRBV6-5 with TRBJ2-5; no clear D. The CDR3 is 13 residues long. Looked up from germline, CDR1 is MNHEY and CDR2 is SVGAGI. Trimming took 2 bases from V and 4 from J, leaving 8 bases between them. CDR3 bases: TGTGCCAGCAGTTACGGAAGGCGAGAGACCCAGTACTTC. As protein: CASSYGRRETQYF.

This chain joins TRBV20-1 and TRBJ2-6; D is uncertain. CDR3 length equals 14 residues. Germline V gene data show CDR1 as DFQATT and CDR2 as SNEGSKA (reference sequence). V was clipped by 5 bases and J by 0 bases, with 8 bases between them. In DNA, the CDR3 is TGCAGTGCTCGACACTTCTCTGGGGCCAACGTCCTGACTTTC. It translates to CSARHFSGANVLTF.

CDR3 residues: CSARDREGTPKEYTF. CDR3 nucleotide sequence: TGCAGTGCTAGAGATCGAGAAGGGACTCCTAAGGAATACACCTTC. The chain recombines TRBV20-1 with TRBJ1-2; weak D call: TRBD1 (5 bases). Germline V CDR1 and CDR2: DFQATT, SNEGSKA (reference sequence). V lost 0 bases to trimming and J lost 11 bases, with 22 bases between them. The CDR3 length is 15 residues.

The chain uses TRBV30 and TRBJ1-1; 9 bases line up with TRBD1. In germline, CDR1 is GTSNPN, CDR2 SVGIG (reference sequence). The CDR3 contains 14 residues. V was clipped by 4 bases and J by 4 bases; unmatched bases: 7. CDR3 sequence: CAWTADRGGTEAFF. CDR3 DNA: TGTGCCTGGACGGCGGACAGGGGCGGCACTGAAGCTTTCTTT.

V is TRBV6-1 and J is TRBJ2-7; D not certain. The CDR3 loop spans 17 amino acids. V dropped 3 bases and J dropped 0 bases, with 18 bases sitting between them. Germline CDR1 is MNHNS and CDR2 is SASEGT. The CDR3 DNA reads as TGTGCCAGCAGTGAGTATAGGTACAGATCTAGCTCCTACGAGCAGTACTTC. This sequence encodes CASSEYRYRSSSYEQYF.

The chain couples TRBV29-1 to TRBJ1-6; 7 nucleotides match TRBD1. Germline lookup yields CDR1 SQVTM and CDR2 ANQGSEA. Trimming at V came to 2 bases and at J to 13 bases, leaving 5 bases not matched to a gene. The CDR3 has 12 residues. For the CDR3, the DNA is TGCAGCGTTGAAACAGGGGCAGGGCCCCTCCACTTT. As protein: CSVETGAGPLHF.

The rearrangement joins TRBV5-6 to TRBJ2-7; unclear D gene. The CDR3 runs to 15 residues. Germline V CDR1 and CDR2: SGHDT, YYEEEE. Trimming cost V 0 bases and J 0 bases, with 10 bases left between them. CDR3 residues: CASSLASLSSYEQYF. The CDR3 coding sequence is TGTGCCAGCAGCTTGGCATCCCTGAGCTCCTACGAGCAGTACTTC.

CDR3 region: CAINGGASYNEQFF. The CDR3 DNA reads TGTGCCATCAACGGCGGGGCCTCCTACAATGAGCAGTTCTTC. V usage is TRBV10-3 and J usage is TRBJ2-1, with TRBD2 as a possible D gene (6 bases). The germline gives CDR1 ENHRY, CDR2 SYGVKD. Trimming removed 7 bases at V and 0 bases at J, with 10 bases between. The CDR3 extends over 14 amino acids.